This T cell receptor beta chain was obtained from a study of blood T cell repertoires in COVID-19. Study details: Specimens from acute and convalescent COVID-19 originated in the United States, Italy and Spain.

Original methodology: Cell counts per sample came from amplifying reference gene primers. The repertoire was sequenced with immunoSEQ multiplex PCR; TCRdb's copy has only in-frame clones and lacks some. The V and J calls and clone size are taken from that table; D and trimming were inferred from the DNA. The repertoire consists of approximately 300,000 clones, with about nine tenths occurring once and the leading ten covering roughly 10%. Participant age was roughly 18 to 90 years, and participants resided in about two dozen US areas. Each recovered donor of Cohort 3 presented with two negative PCRs, clearance, or symptom resolution. The CDR3 runs 15 residues. V was cut by 6 bases and J by 0 bases, with 15 bases left in between. The germline V gene has CDR1 LNHDA and CDR2 SQIVND (reference sequence).

The receptor was isolated from a woman aged 18-29 years who had recovered from COVID-19. V is TRBV19 and J is TRBJ2-7, with D uncertain. The sample taken for sequencing was PBMCs or T cells enriched from blood (not recorded which). CDR3 in amino acids: CASSPEKVTSYEQYF. CDR3 nucleotides: TGTGCCAGTAGCCCGGAGAAGGTGACCTCCTACGAGCAGTACTTC.